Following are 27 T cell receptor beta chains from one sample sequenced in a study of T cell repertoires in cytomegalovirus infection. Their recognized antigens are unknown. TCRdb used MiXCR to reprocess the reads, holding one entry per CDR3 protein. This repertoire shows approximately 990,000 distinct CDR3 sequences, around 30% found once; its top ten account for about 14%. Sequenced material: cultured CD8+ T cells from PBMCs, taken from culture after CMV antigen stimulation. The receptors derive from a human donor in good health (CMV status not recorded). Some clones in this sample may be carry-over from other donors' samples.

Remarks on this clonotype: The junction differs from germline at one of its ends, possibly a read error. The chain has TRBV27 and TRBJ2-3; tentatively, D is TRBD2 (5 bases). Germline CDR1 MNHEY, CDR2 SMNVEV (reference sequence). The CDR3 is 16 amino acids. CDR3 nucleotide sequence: TGTGCCAGCAATTTAGCCGGCCGGAGGTACACAGATACGCAGTATTTT. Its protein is CASNLAGRRYTDTQYF.

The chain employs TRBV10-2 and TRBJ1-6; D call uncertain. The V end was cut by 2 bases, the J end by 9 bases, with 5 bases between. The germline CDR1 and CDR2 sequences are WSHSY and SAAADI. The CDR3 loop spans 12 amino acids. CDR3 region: CASSEGSSPLHF. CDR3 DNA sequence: TGCGCCAGCAGTGAGGGGAGTTCACCCCTCCACTTT.

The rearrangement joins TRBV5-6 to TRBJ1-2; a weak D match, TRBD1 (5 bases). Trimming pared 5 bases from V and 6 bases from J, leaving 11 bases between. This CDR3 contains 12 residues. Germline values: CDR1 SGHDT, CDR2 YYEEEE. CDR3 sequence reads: CASSADRNGYTF. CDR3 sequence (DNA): TGTGCCAGCAGTGCTGACAGAAATGGCTACACCTTC.

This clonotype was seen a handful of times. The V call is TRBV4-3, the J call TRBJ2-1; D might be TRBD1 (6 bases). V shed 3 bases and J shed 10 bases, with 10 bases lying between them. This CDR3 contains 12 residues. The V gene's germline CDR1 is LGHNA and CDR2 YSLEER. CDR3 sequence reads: CASSHPGVEQFF. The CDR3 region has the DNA TGCGCCAGCAGCCATCCAGGGGTGGAGCAGTTCTTC.

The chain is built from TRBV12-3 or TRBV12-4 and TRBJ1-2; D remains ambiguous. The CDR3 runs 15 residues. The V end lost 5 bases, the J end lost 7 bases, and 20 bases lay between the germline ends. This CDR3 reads CASSLLAGQTGGYTF. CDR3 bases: TGTGCCAGCAGTCTCCTGGCAGGTCAAACGGGTGGCTACACCTTC.

CDR3: CASAFWVNTEAFF. The CDR3 DNA reads TGTGCCAGCGCGTTTTGGGTGAACACTGAAGCTTTCTTT. The chain is built from TRBV19 and TRBJ1-1; D unresolved. Per the germline V gene, CDR1 is LNHDA and CDR2 is SQIVND (reference sequence). CDR3 length: 13 amino acids. V lost 9 bases, J lost 0 bases, and 11 bases lay in between.

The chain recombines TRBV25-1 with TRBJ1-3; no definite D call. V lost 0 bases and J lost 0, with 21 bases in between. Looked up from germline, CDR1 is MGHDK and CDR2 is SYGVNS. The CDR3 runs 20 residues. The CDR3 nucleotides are TGTGCCAGCAGTGAATATTATATTCGTTACGGGGAGAGCTCTGGAAACACCATATATTTT. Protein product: CASSEYYIRYGESSGNTIYF.

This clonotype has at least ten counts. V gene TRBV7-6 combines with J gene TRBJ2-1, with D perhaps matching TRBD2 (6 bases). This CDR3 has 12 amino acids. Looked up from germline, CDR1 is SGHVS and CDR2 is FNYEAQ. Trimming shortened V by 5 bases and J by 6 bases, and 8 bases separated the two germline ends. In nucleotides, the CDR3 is TGTGCCAGCAGCCCCGGGGGCAATGAGCAGTTCTTC. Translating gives CASSPGGNEQFF.

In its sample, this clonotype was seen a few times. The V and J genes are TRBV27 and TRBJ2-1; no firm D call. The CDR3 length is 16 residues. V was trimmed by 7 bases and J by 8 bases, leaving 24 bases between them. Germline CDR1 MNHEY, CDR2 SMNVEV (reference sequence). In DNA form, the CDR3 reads TGTGCCAGCACCGAGACCCATGACCGTAGAGGAGATGAGCAGTTCTTC. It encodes CASTETHDRRGDEQFF.

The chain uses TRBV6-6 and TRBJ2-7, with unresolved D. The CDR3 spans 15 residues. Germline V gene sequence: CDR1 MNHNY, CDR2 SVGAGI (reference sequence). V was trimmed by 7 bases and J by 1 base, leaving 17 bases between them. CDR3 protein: CASTGRSGLSYEQYF. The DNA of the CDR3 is TGTGCCAGCACGGGCCGATCAGGCCTATCCTACGAGCAGTACTTC.

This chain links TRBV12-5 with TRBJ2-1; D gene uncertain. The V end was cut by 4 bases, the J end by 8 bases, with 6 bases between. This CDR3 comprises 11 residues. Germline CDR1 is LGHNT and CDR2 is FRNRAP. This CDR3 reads CASGSAHEQFF. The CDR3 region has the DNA TGTGCTAGTGGTTCCGCACATGAGCAGTTCTTC.

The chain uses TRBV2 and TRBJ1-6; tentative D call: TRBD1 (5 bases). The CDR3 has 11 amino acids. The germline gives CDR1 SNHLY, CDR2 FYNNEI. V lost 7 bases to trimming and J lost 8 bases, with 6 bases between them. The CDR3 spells CASKGDSPLHF. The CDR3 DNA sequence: TGTGCCAGCAAAGGGGATTCACCCCTCCACTTT.

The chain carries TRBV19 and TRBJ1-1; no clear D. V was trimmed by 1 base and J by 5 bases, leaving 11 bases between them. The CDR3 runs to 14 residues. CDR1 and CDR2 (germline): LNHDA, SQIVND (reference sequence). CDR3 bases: TGTGCCAGTAGTATAGGGGCCCAGCGGACTGAAGCTTTCTTT. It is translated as CASSIGAQRTEAFF. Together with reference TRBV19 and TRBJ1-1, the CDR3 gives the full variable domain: DGGITQSPKYLFRKEGQNVTLSCEQNLNHDAMYWYRQDPGQGLRLIYYSQIVNDFQKGDIAEGYSVSREKKESFPLTVTSAQKNPTAFYLCASSIGAQRTEAFFGQGTRLTVV.

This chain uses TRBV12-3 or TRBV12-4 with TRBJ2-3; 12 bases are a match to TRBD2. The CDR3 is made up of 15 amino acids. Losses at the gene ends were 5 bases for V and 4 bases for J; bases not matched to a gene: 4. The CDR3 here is CASSLGTSGSDTQYF. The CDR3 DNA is TGTGCCAGCAGTCTGGGGACTAGCGGGTCAGATACGCAGTATTTT.

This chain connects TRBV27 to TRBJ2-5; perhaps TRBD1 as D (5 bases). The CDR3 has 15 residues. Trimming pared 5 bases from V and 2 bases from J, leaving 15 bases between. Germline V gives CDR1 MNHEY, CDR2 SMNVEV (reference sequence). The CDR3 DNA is TGTGCCAGCAGTGGTGGTCGAACAGGACAAGAGACCCAGTACTTC. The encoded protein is CASSGGRTGQETQYF.

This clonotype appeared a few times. Here the CDR3 reads CASTTYVRGGELFF. The CDR3 region has the DNA TGTGCCAGCACTACGTACGTCCGGGGCGGGGAGCTGTTTTTT. This chain uses TRBV27 with TRBJ2-2, with D perhaps matching TRBD2 (5 bases). The CDR3 covers 14 residues. In germline, CDR1 is MNHEY, CDR2 SMNVEV (reference sequence). Trimming shortened V by 7 bases and J by 7 bases, and 16 bases separated the two germline ends.

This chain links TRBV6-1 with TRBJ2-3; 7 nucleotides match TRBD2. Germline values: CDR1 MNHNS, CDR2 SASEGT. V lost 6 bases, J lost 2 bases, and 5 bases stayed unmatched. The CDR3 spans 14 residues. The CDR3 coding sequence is TGTGCCAGCAGAGTAGGGACTACCACAGATACGCAGTATTTT. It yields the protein CASRVGTTTDTQYF.

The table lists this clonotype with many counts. CDR3 in DNA: TGTGCCAGCAGCCGCGGAGGCAGAGGCCCTAACTATGGCTACACCTTC. Encoded protein: CASSRGGRGPNYGYTF. The genes are TRBV7-8 and TRBJ1-2; D not resolved. Per germline, CDR1 SGHVS and CDR2 FQNEAQ. V gave up 5 bases and J gave up 0 bases, with 16 bases separating them. The CDR3 contains 16 residues.

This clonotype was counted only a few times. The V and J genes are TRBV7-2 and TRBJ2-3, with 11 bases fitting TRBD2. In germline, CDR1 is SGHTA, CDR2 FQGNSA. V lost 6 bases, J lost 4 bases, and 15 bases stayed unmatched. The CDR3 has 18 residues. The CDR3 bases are TGTGCCAGCAGTAAGAATATAGTAGCGGGGGGGCAAGCAGATACGCAGTATTTT. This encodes CASSKNIVAGGQADTQYF.

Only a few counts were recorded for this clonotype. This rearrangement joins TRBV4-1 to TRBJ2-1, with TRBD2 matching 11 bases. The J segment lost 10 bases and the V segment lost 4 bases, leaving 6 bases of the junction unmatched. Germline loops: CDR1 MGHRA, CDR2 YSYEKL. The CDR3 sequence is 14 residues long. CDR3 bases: TGCGCCAGCAGCCTTAGCGGGGGGGCCCGGGAGCAGTTCTTC. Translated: CASSLSGGAREQFF.

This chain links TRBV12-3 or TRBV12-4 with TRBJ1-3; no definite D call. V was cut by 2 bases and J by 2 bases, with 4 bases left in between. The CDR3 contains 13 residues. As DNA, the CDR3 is TGTGCCAGCAGTTTACAGGCTGGAAACACCATATATTTT. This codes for CASSLQAGNTIYF.

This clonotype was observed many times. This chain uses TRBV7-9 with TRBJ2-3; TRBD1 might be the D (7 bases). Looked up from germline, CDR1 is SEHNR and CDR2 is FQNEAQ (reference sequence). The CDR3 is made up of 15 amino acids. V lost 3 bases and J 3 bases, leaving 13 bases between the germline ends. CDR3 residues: CASSFRQGGTDTQYF. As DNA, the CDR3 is TGTGCCAGCAGCTTTCGGCAGGGGGGAACAGATACGCAGTATTTT.

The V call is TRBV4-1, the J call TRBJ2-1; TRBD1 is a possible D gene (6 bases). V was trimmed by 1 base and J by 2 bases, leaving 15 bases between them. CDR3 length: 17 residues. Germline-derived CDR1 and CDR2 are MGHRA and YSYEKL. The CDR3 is CASSQGPDSLTYNEQFF. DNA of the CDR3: TGCGCCAGCAGCCAAGGACCGGACAGCCTCACCTACAATGAGCAGTTCTTC.

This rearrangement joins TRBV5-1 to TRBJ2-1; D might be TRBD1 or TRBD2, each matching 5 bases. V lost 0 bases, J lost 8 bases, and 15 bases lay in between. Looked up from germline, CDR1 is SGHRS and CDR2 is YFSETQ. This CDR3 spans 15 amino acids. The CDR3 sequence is CASSLAPGPGDEQFF. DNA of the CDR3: TGCGCCAGCAGCTTGGCCCCAGGGCCCGGGGATGAGCAGTTCTTC.

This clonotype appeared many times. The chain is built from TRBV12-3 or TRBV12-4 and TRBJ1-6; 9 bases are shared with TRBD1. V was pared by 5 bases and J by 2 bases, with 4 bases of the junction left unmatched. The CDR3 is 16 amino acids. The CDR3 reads CASSGDRVAYNSPLHF. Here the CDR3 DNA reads TGTGCCAGCAGTGGGGACAGGGTGGCCTATAATTCACCCCTCCACTTT.

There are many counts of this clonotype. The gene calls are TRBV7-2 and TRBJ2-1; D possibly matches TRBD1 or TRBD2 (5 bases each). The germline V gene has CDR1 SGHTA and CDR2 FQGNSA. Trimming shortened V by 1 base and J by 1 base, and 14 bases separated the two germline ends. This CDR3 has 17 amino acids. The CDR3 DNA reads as TGTGCCAGCAGCTTAGTGTCGGGGAAGGGGTCCTACAATGAGCAGTTCTTC. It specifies CASSLVSGKGSYNEQFF.

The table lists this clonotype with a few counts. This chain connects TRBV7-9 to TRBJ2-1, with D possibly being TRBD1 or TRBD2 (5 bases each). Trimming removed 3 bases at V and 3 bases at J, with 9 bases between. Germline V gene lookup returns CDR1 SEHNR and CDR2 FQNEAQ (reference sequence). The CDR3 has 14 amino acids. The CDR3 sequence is CASSFEGLYNEQFF. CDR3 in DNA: TGTGCCAGCAGCTTTGAGGGGCTCTACAATGAGCAGTTCTTC.